This TCR beta chain derives from a study of T-cell memory formation after mild COVID-19. For the study at large: TCR clusters largely stayed donor specific. Study results and caveats: The authors left the SARS-CoV-2 specificity of second-wave clones peaking on day 37 unconfirmed.

This clonotype was picked up many times. Its antigen remains unknown. Trimming removed 3 bases at V and 12 bases at J, with 15 bases between. CDR3 length equals 13 residues. Germline-derived CDR1 and CDR2 are SGHDN and FVKESK. The authors produced TCR alpha and TCR beta cDNA libraries with sample barcodes and UMIs by 5'RACE using constant-segment primers. TCRdb passed the 5' RACE reads through MiXCR, listing each CDR3 protein once. The data show over 30,000 distinct CDR3 sequences, over 9.5% seen once. Material: PBMCs or a T cell subset sorted from them (not recorded which). The chain combines TRBV14 with TRBJ2-1; no firm D call. The source is a man aged 18 to 35 who had mild COVID-19 (a few samples of this study predate the infection). Cell type and time point are not known. The CDR3 is CASSQVPASGQFF. The CDR3 DNA sequence: TGTGCCAGCAGCCAGGTGCCGGCCTCCGGGCAGTTCTTC. The variable domain in full, with the rest retrieved from reference TRBV14 and TRBJ2-1, is EAGVTQFPSHSVIEKGQTVTLRCDPISGHDNLYWYRRVMGKEIKFLLHFVKESKQDESGMPNNRFLAERTGGTYSTLKVQPAELEDSGVYFCASSQVPASGQFFGPGTRLTVL.